The 5 T cell receptor beta chains reported below all come from one sample, sequenced in a study of T-cell reconstitution after alpha-beta-depleted transplantation in children. The TCRbeta library incorporated unique molecular identifiers. From the PCR reads, TCRdb called clonotypes with MiXCR, one entry per CDR3 protein. Among approximately 520,000 distinct CDR3 sequences listed, 11% were seen once. Specimen: PBMCs, mostly from graft donor cells, collected 180 days after TCRalphabeta/CD19-depleted stem cell transplant. The receptors here all came from a female patient between 2 and 10 years old who had a stem cell transplant for aplastic anemia, so the T cells may come from the graft donor.

This clonotype was recorded many times. CDR3 nucleotide sequence: TGTGCCAGCAGCCACGGGGTAATCTCCTACAATGAGCAGTTCTTC. This translates into CASSHGVISYNEQFF. The gene calls are TRBV6-1 and TRBJ2-1; a weak D match, TRBD2 (5 bases). The CDR3 runs 15 residues. Germline V gene data show CDR1 as MNHNS and CDR2 as SASEGT. With 6 bases removed from V and 0 bases from J, the gap between germline ends came to 12 bases.

The rearrangement uses TRBV28 and TRBJ2-5, with D uncertain. Trimming removed 7 bases from V and 0 bases from J, with 12 bases in between. The CDR3 covers 14 residues. Germline V gene lookup returns CDR1 MDHEN and CDR2 SYDVKM. CDR3 amino acids: CASNAVRYQETQYF. CDR3 coding DNA: TGTGCCAGCAATGCTGTCAGGTACCAAGAGACCCAGTACTTC. The full variable domain, rest sourced from reference TRBV28 and TRBJ2-5, is DVKVTQSSRYLVKRTGEKVFLECVQDMDHENMFWYRQDPGLGLRLIYFSYDVKMKEKGDIPEGYSVSREKKERFSLILESASTNQTSMYLCASNAVRYQETQYFGPGTRLLVL.

The sample holds a few counts of this clonotype. The gene calls are TRBV29-1 and TRBJ1-3; D perhaps matches TRBD1 (5 bases). The V end lost 5 bases, the J end lost 4 bases, and 9 bases lay between the germline ends. CDR1 and CDR2 (germline): SQVTM, ANQGSEA. The CDR3 sequence is 12 residues long. The CDR3 sequence: CSVYEGGNTIYF. In DNA form, the CDR3 reads TGCAGCGTTTATGAGGGGGGAAACACCATATATTTT.

The CDR3 sequence: CASSHPSGCEQYV. CDR3 DNA sequence: TGTGCCAGCAGTCACCCCTCTGGTTGCGAGCAGTACGTC. V is TRBV12-3 or TRBV12-4 and J is TRBJ2-7; no clear D. Trimming removed 5 bases at V and 6 bases at J, with 14 bases between. The CDR3 runs 13 residues.

This clonotype was recorded once. V and J are TRBV7-8 and TRBJ1-1; D is uncertain. Between the trimmed V and J ends, which lost 5 bases and 1 base, there was a span of 14 bases. The CDR3 extends over 15 amino acids. Germline values: CDR1 SGHVS, CDR2 FQNEAQ. CDR3 residues: CASSGERVWNTEAFF. CDR3 DNA sequence: TGTGCCAGCAGCGGCGAGCGGGTATGGAACACTGAAGCTTTCTTT.